One and the same sample provided the 17 T cell receptor beta chains below, sequenced in a study of cytomegalovirus exposure and HLA in healthy donors. In the PCR, 60 Vbeta and 13 Jbeta primers were used. Method: immunoSEQ multiplex PCR; TCRdb's copy keeps in-frame clones and lacks some. The data show roughly 100,000 clones, with approximately 70% seen just once and 3% to 4.5% held by the top ten. Material: PBMCs. The receptor source for this set is a man aged 30 to 45 in good health and CMV-seropositive.

The chain links TRBV10-3 to TRBJ1-2; TRBD1 might be the D (6 bases). Germline V lookup: CDR1 ENHRY, CDR2 SYGVKD. The V and J ends lost 6 bases and 6 bases respectively, with 11 bases between them. This CDR3 is built from 12 residues. The CDR3 protein is CAIRQGENGYTF. CDR3 nucleotides: TGTGCCATCAGACAGGGTGAAAATGGCTACACCTTC.

This clone was observed once. The chain is built from TRBV30 and TRBJ1-4; D uncertain. Trimming pared 2 bases from V and 8 bases from J, leaving 9 bases between. This CDR3 contains 12 residues. Germline V gives CDR1 GTSNPN, CDR2 SVGIG (reference sequence). The CDR3 nucleotides are TGTGCCTGGAGTCTCGGTGTGGAAAAACTGTTTTTT. It is translated as CAWSLGVEKLFF.

The CDR3 region is CASSVDGQTNTEAFF. Here the CDR3 DNA reads TGTGCCAGCAGCGTAGATGGACAAACGAACACTGAAGCTTTCTTT. The chain is built from TRBV9 and TRBJ1-1; possibly TRBD1 for D (5 bases). V lost 0 bases and J 1 base, leaving 10 bases between the germline ends. In germline, CDR1 is SGDLS, CDR2 YYNGEE. The CDR3 is 15 residues long.

V gene TRBV10-3 combines with J gene TRBJ2-7; perhaps TRBD2 as D (5 bases). CDR1 is ENHRY, CDR2 SYGVKD, per germline. Trimming cost V 6 bases and J 0 bases, with 9 bases left between them. The CDR3 has 13 residues. The CDR3 spells CAISRRDSYEQYF. The CDR3 DNA reads as TGTGCCATCAGCCGACGGGACTCCTACGAGCAGTACTTC.

This clone showed up just a few times. The chain is built from TRBV11-2 and TRBJ2-5, with D possibly matching TRBD1 (6 bases). The CDR3 covers 15 residues. Trimming took off 5 bases at V and 5 bases at J, with 18 bases between the two ends. CDR1 and CDR2 (germline): SGHAT, FQNNGV. The CDR3 DNA reads TGTGCCAGCAGCCCCCGGAGAGGCACAGGGGAGACCCAGTACTTC. Translated: CASSPRRGTGETQYF.

The chain employs TRBV5-1 and TRBJ2-5; no firm D call. CDR3 size: 12 residues. Trimming took 4 bases from V and 5 from J, leaving 9 bases between them. The germline CDR1 and CDR2 sequences are SGHRS and YFSETQ. CDR3 in amino acids: CASSERWETQYF. The CDR3 DNA sequence: TGCGCCAGCAGCGAGAGATGGGAGACCCAGTACTTC.

The rearrangement links TRBV7-3 to TRBJ2-1; D remains ambiguous. Looked up from germline, CDR1 is SGHTA and CDR2 is FQGTGA. Trimming removed 5 bases from V and 0 bases from J, with 11 bases in between. The CDR3 contains 15 residues. The DNA of the CDR3 is TGTGCCAGCAGCCTTGTGAGCGACTCCTACAATGAGCAGTTCTTC. This codes for CASSLVSDSYNEQFF.

This chain links TRBV5-1 with TRBJ2-5; 10 nucleotides align to TRBD1. After removal of 4 bases from V and 1 base from J, the junction contained 4 bases not matched to a gene. Germline assignment: CDR1 SGHRS and CDR2 YFSETQ. The CDR3 contains 15 residues. For the CDR3, the DNA is TGCGCCAGCAGCCCGGGACAGGGGTTCCAAGAGACCCAGTACTTC. Protein sequence: CASSPGQGFQETQYF.

This clone was counted only a few times. The rearrangement links TRBV4-1 to TRBJ1-2, with D possibly TRBD1 on 5 matching bases. Germline V gives CDR1 MGHRA, CDR2 YSYEKL. Trimming stripped 0 bases from V and 2 bases from J, with 10 bases between. The CDR3 spans 15 residues. The CDR3 here is CASSQDRQSNYGYTF. The CDR3 bases are TGCGCCAGCAGCCAAGATAGACAGTCCAACTATGGCTACACCTTC.

The V call is TRBV2, the J call TRBJ2-1, with 8 nucleotides matching TRBD2. In germline, CDR1 is SNHLY, CDR2 FYNNEI. V was clipped by 5 bases and J by 4 bases; unmatched bases: 10. The CDR3 is 16 amino acids. The CDR3: CASSILARGAYNEQFF. CDR3 DNA sequence: TGTGCCAGCAGTATCCTTGCGCGGGGGGCATACAATGAGCAGTTCTTC.

The V call is TRBV5-1, the J call TRBJ2-3; a weak D match, TRBD1 (6 bases). With 4 bases removed from V and 2 bases from J, the gap between germline ends came to 11 bases. The germline V gene has CDR1 SGHRS and CDR2 YFSETQ. The length of the CDR3 is 14 residues. This chain's CDR3 is CASSEGHNTDTQYF. CDR3 DNA sequence: TGCGCCAGCAGCGAGGGACATAACACAGATACGCAGTATTTT.

The chain is built from TRBV9 and TRBJ1-1; D gene ambiguous. The CDR3 has 11 amino acids. Germline assignment: CDR1 SGDLS and CDR2 YYNGEE. V was clipped by 4 bases and J by 10 bases, with 11 bases between them. DNA of the CDR3: TGTGCCAGCAGCCCGGGAGTAGGAGCTTTCTTT. Encoded protein: CASSPGVGAFF.

The CDR3 DNA sequence: TGTGCCATCAGCAGCGGGGGATCCACAGATACGCAGTATTTT. It is translated as CAISSGGSTDTQYF. V usage is TRBV10-3 and J usage is TRBJ2-3, with 8 bases aligning to TRBD2. The V gene's germline CDR1 is ENHRY and CDR2 SYGVKD. The CDR3 covers 14 residues. After removal of 6 bases from V and 2 bases from J, the junction contained 4 bases not matched to a gene.

This clone came up once. The rearrangement joins TRBV11-2 to TRBJ2-3; TRBD1 agrees at 10 bases. CDR1 is SGHAT and CDR2 is FQNNGV in the germline V gene. The V segment lost 5 bases and the J segment 2 bases; nucleotides outside the gene matches: 10. The CDR3 length is 17 residues. CDR3 sequence reads: CASSRTGTGVDTDTQYF. The CDR3 region has the DNA TGTGCCAGCAGCCGAACCGGGACAGGGGTAGACACAGATACGCAGTATTTT.

The chain combines TRBV28 with TRBJ1-2; D call uncertain. Germline assignment: CDR1 MDHEN and CDR2 SYDVKM. This CDR3 comprises 14 residues. V lost 2 bases, J lost 6 bases, and 13 bases lay in between. Here the CDR3 reads CASSLRETIDGYTF. The DNA of the CDR3 is TGTGCCAGCAGTTTAAGGGAGACTATCGATGGCTACACCTTC.

The CDR3 protein is CASSYPGITGNTIYF. CDR3 in DNA: TGCGCCAGCAGCTACCCAGGGATAACTGGAAACACCATATATTTT. This chain joins TRBV4-1 and TRBJ1-3, with D perhaps matching TRBD1 (5 bases). Trimming cost V 5 bases and J 2 bases, with 13 bases left between them. This CDR3 comprises 15 residues. Germline V gene lookup returns CDR1 MGHRA and CDR2 YSYEKL.

The rearrangement uses TRBV18 and TRBJ1-1; unclear D gene. The CDR3 runs 14 residues. Trimming took 3 bases from V and 3 from J, leaving 11 bases between them. The germline V gene has CDR1 KGHSH and CDR2 LQKENI. CDR3 region: CASSPPGYYTEAFF. DNA for the CDR3: TGTGCCAGCTCACCGCCAGGCTACTACACTGAAGCTTTCTTT.